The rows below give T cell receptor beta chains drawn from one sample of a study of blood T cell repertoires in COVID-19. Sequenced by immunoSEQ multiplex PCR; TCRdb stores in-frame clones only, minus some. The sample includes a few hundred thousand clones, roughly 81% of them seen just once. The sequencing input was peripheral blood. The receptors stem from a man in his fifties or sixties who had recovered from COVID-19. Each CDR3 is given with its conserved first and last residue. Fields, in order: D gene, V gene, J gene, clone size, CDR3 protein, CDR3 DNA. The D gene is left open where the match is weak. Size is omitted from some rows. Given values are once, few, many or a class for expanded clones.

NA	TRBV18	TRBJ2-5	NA	CASSLGQKETQYF	TGTGCCAGCTCACTTGGCCAGAAAGAGACCCAGTACTTC
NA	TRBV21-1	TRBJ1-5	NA	CASSKAGKGDYRRGNQPQHF	TGTGCCAGCAGCAAAGCCGGGAAGGGGGATTATCGTCGTGGCAATCAGCCCCAGCATTTT
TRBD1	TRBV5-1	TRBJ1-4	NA	CASSLEGAANEKLFF	TGCGCCAGCAGCTTGGAGGGGGCGGCTAATGAAAAACTGTTTTTT
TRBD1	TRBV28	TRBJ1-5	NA	CASSRDRVPNQPQHF	TGTGCCAGCAGCCGGGACAGGGTACCCAATCAGCCCCAGCATTTT
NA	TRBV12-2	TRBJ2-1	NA	CASRCGQGPYNEQFF	TGTGCAAGTCGCTGCGGACAGGGTCCCTACAATGAGCAGTTCTTC
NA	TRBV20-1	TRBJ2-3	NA	CSASNRGSGSTDTQYF	TGCAGTGCTAGTAATCGGGGTAGCGGTAGCACAGATACGCAGTATTTT
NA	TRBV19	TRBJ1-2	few	CASRVSGTLYGYTF	TGTGCCAGTAGGGTCTCCGGGACACTCTATGGCTACACCTTC
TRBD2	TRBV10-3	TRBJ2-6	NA	CAIRSGGTGANVLTF	TGTGCCATCAGAAGCGGGGGTACTGGGGCCAACGTCCTGACTTTC
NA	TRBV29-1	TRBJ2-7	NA	CSARQGLREQYF	TGCAGCGCCCGTCAGGGCCTTCGGGAGCAGTACTTC
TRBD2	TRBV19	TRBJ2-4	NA	CASSKGLAGGFIQYF	TGTGCCAGTAGCAAGGGACTAGCGGGAGGTTTCATTCAGTACTTC
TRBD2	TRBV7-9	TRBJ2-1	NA	CASSLGTSGKDEQFF	TGTGCCAGCAGCTTGGGGACTAGCGGGAAAGATGAGCAGTTCTTC
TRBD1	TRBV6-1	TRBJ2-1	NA	CASSEVPGQGRNEQFF	TGTGCCAGCAGTGAAGTCCCGGGACAGGGGCGGAATGAGCAGTTCTTC
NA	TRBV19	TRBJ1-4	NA	CASTEDGSGEKLFF	TGTGCCAGTACCGAAGACGGGAGCGGTGAAAAACTGTTTTTT
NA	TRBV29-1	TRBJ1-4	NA	CSVEGIFEGAYNEKLFF	TGCAGCGTTGAAGGAATCTTCGAAGGGGCTTATAATGAAAAACTGTTTTTT
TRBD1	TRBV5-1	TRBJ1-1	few	CASSLGTGNTEAFF	TGCGCCAGCAGCCTAGGGACAGGGAACACTGAAGCTTTCTTT
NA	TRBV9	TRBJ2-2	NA	CASSVGGSPTGELFF	TGTGCCAGCAGCGTAGGAGGGAGTCCCACCGGGGAGCTGTTTTTT
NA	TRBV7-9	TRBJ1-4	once	CASSLSSVEKLFF	TGTGCCAGCAGCTTGTCGTCCGTCGAAAAACTGTTTTTT
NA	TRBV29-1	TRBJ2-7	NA	CSVEDPQGRNYEQYF	TGCAGCGTTGAAGATCCACAGGGAAGAAACTACGAGCAGTACTTC
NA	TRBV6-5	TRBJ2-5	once	CASSYRGDGETQYF	TGTGCCAGCAGTTACCGCGGTGATGGGGAGACCCAGTACTTC
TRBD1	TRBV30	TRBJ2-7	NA	CAWSRGQGTYEQYF	TGTGCCTGGAGTCGGGGACAGGGGACCTACGAGCAGTACTTC
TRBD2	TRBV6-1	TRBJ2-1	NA	CASSEGWASGSPWNEQFF	TGTGCCAGCAGTGAAGGATGGGCTAGCGGGAGTCCGTGGAATGAGCAGTTCTTC
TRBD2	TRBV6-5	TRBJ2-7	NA	CASRSSGSVEQYF	TGTGCCAGCAGGTCTAGCGGGAGTGTTGAGCAGTACTTC
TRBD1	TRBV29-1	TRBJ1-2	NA	CSVQGGGLYGYTF	TGCAGCGTCCAAGGAGGGGGCCTCTATGGCTACACCTTC
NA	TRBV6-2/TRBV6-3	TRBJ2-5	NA	CASSYSTKLAAFQETQYF	TGTGCCAGCAGTTACTCGACAAAGTTGGCAGCCTTTCAAGAGACCCAGTACTTC
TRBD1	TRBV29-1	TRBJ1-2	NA	CSVGRQGLYGYTF	TGCAGCGTTGGTCGACAGGGACTCTATGGCTACACCTTC
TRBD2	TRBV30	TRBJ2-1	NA	CAWSVESGRPNEQFF	TGTGCCTGGAGTGTAGAAAGCGGGAGGCCCAATGAGCAGTTCTTC
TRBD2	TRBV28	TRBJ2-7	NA	CASSFVAGASYEQYF	TGTGCCAGCAGTTTTGTAGCGGGGGCCTCCTACGAGCAGTACTTC
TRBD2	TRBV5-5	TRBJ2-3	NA	CASSAGLALDTQYF	TGTGCCAGCAGCGCCGGACTAGCGCTAGATACGCAGTATTTT
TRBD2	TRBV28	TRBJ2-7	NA	CASSHGTGLLAGGPSRVEQYF	TGTGCCAGCAGTCACGGGACAGGCCTACTAGCGGGAGGGCCCTCGAGGGTCGAGCAGTACTTC
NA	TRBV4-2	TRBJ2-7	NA	CASRPSGGTYEQYF	TGTGCCAGCAGGCCCTCCGGGGGTACCTACGAGCAGTACTTC
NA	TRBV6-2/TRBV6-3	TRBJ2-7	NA	CASSYTTAATYEQYF	TGTGCCAGCAGTTACACTACGGCGGCTACCTACGAGCAGTACTTC
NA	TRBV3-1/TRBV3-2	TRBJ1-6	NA	CASSQVSGANSPLHF	TGTGCCAGCAGCCAAGTTTCAGGGGCTAATTCACCCCTCCACTTT
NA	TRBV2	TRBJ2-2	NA	CASSETVLTGELFF	TGTGCCAGCAGTGAGACAGTACTTACCGGGGAGCTGTTTTTT
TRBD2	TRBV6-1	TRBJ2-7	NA	CASSEGRDYTYEQYF	TGTGCCAGCAGTGAGGGGCGGGACTACACATACGAGCAGTACTTC
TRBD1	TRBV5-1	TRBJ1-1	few	CASTLGRDRVLNTEAFF	TGCGCCAGCACCCTTGGGAGGGACAGGGTACTGAACACTGAAGCTTTCTTT
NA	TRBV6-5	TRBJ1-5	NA	CASRAGEPNQPQHF	TGTGCCAGCAGAGCTGGGGAGCCTAATCAGCCCCAGCATTTT
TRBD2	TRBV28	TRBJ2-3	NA	CASGTSGWDPLRTDTQYF	TGTGCCAGTGGGACTAGCGGGTGGGATCCTCTAAGAACAGATACGCAGTATTTT
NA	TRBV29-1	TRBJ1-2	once	CSVESAAAPYGYTF	TGCAGCGTTGAATCTGCGGCGGCTCCTTATGGCTACACCTTC
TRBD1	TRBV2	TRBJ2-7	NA	CASREDRANEQYF	TGTGCCAGCAGGGAAGACAGGGCTAACGAGCAGTACTTC
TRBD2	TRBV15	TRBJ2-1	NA	CATSTGTSGGNEQFF	TGTGCCACCAGCACCGGGACTAGCGGGGGTAATGAGCAGTTCTTC
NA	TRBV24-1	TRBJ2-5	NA	CATSRGRTAQETQYF	TGTGCCACCAGTAGAGGACGGACAGCCCAAGAGACCCAGTACTTC
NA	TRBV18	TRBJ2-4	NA	CASSPQGENIQYF	TGTGCCAGCTCACCACAGGGGGAAAACATTCAGTACTTC
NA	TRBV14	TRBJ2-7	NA	CASSQDYGAKQYF	TGTGCCAGCAGCCAAGACTATGGAGCAAAGCAGTACTTC
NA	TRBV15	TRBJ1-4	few	CATAKSTLLFATNEKLFF	TGTGCCACCGCGAAGAGCACGCTTCTATTTGCAACTAATGAAAAACTGTTTTTT
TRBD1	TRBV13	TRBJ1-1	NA	CASSASTGTGTTWGLNTEAFF	TGTGCCAGCAGCGCGAGCACCGGGACAGGGACAACCTGGGGGTTGAACACTGAAGCTTTCTTT
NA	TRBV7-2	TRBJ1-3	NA	CASSLGTTTSGNTIYF	TGTGCCAGCAGCCTAGGGACAACTACTTCTGGAAACACCATATATTTT
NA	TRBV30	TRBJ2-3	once	CAWPNGAGDTQYF	TGTGCCTGGCCGAATGGGGCTGGGGATACGCAGTATTTT
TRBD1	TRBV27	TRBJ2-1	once	CASSLSPTGVPYNEQFF	TGTGCCAGCAGTTTATCGCCTACAGGGGTTCCCTACAATGAGCAGTTCTTC